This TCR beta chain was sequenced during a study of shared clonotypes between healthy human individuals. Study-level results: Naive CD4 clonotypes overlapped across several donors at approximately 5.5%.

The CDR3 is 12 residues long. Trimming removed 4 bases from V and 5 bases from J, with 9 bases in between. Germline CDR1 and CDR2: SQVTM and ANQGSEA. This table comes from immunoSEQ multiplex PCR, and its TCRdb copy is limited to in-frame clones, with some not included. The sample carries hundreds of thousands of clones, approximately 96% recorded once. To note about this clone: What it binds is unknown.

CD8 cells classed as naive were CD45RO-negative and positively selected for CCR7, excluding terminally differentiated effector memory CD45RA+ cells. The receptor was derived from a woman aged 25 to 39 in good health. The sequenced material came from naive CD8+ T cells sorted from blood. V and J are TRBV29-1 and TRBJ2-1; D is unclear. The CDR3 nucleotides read TGCAGCGTTGGAGTCAGCAACAATGAGCAGTTCTTC. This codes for CSVGVSNNEQFF.